Below, one T cell receptor (beta chain) is given with its context. These data are taken from a study of blood T cell repertoires in COVID-19. The ends were cut back, 1 base at V and 4 bases at J, with 17 bases in the middle. The germline V gene has CDR1 SGHDT and CDR2 YYEEEE. CDR3 length equals 16 residues. Assay used: immunoSEQ multiplex PCR; TCRdb lists only in-frame clones, some missing. The repertoire holds about 220,000 clones, with about 91% as singletons. Sequenced material: PBMCs or T cells enriched from blood (not recorded which). The receptor's source is a woman aged 50 to 60 with acute COVID-19. V usage is TRBV5-6 and J usage is TRBJ1-1; D gene unclear. CDR3 DNA: TGTGCCAGCAGCTTGCGGGCCCCGGGATGGGTCACTGAAGCTTTCTTT. It specifies CASSLRAPGWVTEAFF.